The clone carrying this T cell receptor (beta chain) was detected once. The data stem from a study of shared T cell receptors in the human thymus. The V segment lost 6 bases and the J segment 0 bases; nucleotides outside the gene matches: 11. Germline V gene lookup returns CDR1 MNHEY and CDR2 SMNVEV (reference sequence). CDR3 length: 17 residues. The data were produced by immunoSEQ multiplex PCR, yet TCRdb's version contains in-frame clones alone and is incomplete. Counted here are hundreds of thousands of clones, roughly 74% occurring once; the ten biggest clones make up more than 0.01%. The sample was also reused in another study, on human thymus T cells. Per that paper: The sample donors, healthy Finnish infants, were having corrective surgery for congenital heart defects. Resections were taken during corrective heart surgery, and the thymus tissue came from these. Thymic and blood repertoires seemed to favor certain V and J genes. Related studies found that unrelated individuals share highly overlapping thymic repertoires.

V gene TRBV27 combines with J gene TRBJ2-7; TRBD2 matches 10 bases. What was sequenced was thymocytes. This receptor was taken from a boy younger than two with a congenital heart defect. The CDR3 sequence is CASRPSGRMLASYEQYF. The CDR3 DNA sequence: TGTGCCAGCAGACCTAGCGGGAGAATGTTGGCCTCCTACGAGCAGTACTTC.